This T cell receptor beta chain emerged from a study of T cell responses to AZD1222 COVID-19 vaccine. As for this clone: Its antigen remains unidentified.

Study results and limitations: It was only after the peak T cell response that any repertoires were sampled.

The CDR3 is 15 amino acids. Germline-derived CDR1 and CDR2 are MNHEY and SMNVEV (reference sequence). The V and J ends lost 2 bases and 7 bases respectively, with 17 bases between them. TCRdb's copy holds only in-frame clones and misses some; the assay was immunoSEQ multiplex PCR. Among over 100,000 clones listed, more than 75% were seen once. The V gene is TRBV27, the J gene TRBJ1-2, with D possibly TRBD1 on 6 matching bases. The specimen comprised peripheral blood, sampled on day 0 of AZD1222 vaccination. This TCR was sampled from an adult in good health. CDR3 in amino acids: CASSLGPGAPGGYTF. CDR3 nucleotides: TGTGCCAGCAGTTTAGGCCCAGGGGCACCAGGTGGCTACACCTTC.